This T cell receptor (beta chain) was recorded in a study of cytomegalovirus exposure and HLA in healthy donors. General observations from the study: Sequencing had likely introduced a cluster of highly shared sequence variants as an artifact. In a later analysis, V- and J-gene trimming of beta chains associated with a DCLRE1C missense variant, replicated independently. Cytomegalovirus-associated TCR beta chains were listed, numbering around 150.

Remarks on this clone: Its antigen is not identified.

The PCR made use of 60 Vbeta and 13 Jbeta primers. The method was immunoSEQ multiplex PCR; TCRdb's version includes in-frame clones alone and lacks a portion of them. Of under 200,000 clones listed, 70% to 80% are singletons. Sequencing was carried out using PBMCs. The TCR was taken from a man between 60 and 70 years old in good health and CMV-seronegative.

The CDR3 is CARTSNGGTEAFF. The CDR3, as DNA: TGTGCCCGAACCTCGAACGGGGGCACTGAAGCTTTCTTT. This sequence joins TRBV30 and TRBJ1-1, with a tentative D call TRBD1 (5 bases). The V end was cut by 8 bases, the J end by 4 bases, with 17 bases between. The CDR3 consists of 13 residues. CDR1 is GTSNPN, CDR2 SVGIG, per germline (reference sequence).